Listed below are T cell receptor beta chains from one sample, sequenced in a study of blood T cell repertoires in COVID-19. Here immunoSEQ multiplex PCR was the method, and the copy in TCRdb shows in-frame clones only, minus some. The data show 180,000 or so clones, around 87% seen once. The specimen was peripheral blood. The receptors were gathered from a man aged 35 to 55 with active or convalescent COVID-19. The CDR3 runs from the conserved cysteine through the conserved F or W. D genes are given only for firm matches. Clone size is stated in some rows and not others, as once, few, many or a class when expanded.

-	TRBJ2-3	-	TRBV6-5	CASSYSSGSGTDTQYF	TGTGCCAGCAGTTACTCGAGCGGTTCTGGCACAGATACGCAGTATTTT
-	TRBJ2-3	TRBD2	TRBV7-2	CASSIGTSGSTDTQYF	TGTGCCAGCAGCATCGGGACTAGCGGGAGCACAGATACGCAGTATTTT
-	TRBJ1-1	TRBD1	TRBV5-1	CASSQSGQGYTEAFF	TGCGCCAGCAGCCAGTCAGGACAGGGTTACACTGAAGCTTTCTTT
-	TRBJ1-1	TRBD1	TRBV6-1	CASSDRQGGTEAFF	TGTGCCAGCAGTGACCGACAGGGCGGCACTGAAGCTTTCTTT
-	TRBJ2-7	-	TRBV27	CASSLTGRVYEQYF	TGTGCCAGCAGTCTCACAGGGAGGGTCTACGAGCAGTACTTC
-	TRBJ1-1	-	TRBV30	CAWSVRGNTEAFF	TGTGCCTGGAGTGTACGGGGGAACACTGAAGCTTTCTTT
-	TRBJ2-7	TRBD1	TRBV6-5	CASASGTGTYEQYF	TGTGCCAGCGCGTCCGGGACAGGAACCTACGAGCAGTACTTC
-	TRBJ2-3	TRBD2	TRBV6-2/TRBV6-3	CASSYSRLAGGPRTDTQYF	TGTGCCAGCAGTTACTCGCGCCTAGCGGGGGGGCCGAGGACAGATACGCAGTATTTT
-	TRBJ1-2	TRBD1	TRBV20-1	CSARQGNGYTF	TGCAGTGCCAGACAGGGGAACGGCTACACCTTC
-	TRBJ1-1	-	TRBV27	CASSAVQGIYTEAFF	TGTGCCAGCAGCGCCGTACAGGGTATCTACACTGAAGCTTTCTTT
-	TRBJ1-4	-	TRBV2	CASSGQGIQKLFF	TGTGCCAGCAGTGGTCAGGGGATACAAAAACTGTTTTTT
few	TRBJ1-1	-	TRBV5-1	CASSLVSGGPNTEAFF	TGCGCCAGCAGCTTGGTCAGCGGGGGGCCAAACACTGAAGCTTTCTTT